This entry lists 18 T cell receptor beta chains sequenced from one sample in a study of blood T cell repertoires in COVID-19 (dated by TCRdb to about 2020). The library was made by the immunoSEQ multiplex PCR assay. This is the immuneACCESS table as TCRdb keeps it, with only in-frame sequences that have V and J called. A part of the clones is gone; compared with another copy, unresolved V genes explain less than half, and the rest is unexplained. A total of some 140,000 clones appear in this sample, 75% to 85% of them only once. Around a fifth of the sample belongs to the ten largest clones. Sequencing used peripheral blood. All receptors derive from an elderly man with acute or convalescent COVID-19.

The rearrangement links TRBV27 to TRBJ1-2, with unresolved D. Germline V lookup: CDR1 MNHEY, CDR2 SMNVEV (reference sequence). V lost 9 bases, J lost 3 bases, and 14 bases lay in between. This CDR3 has 13 amino acids. The CDR3 nucleotides read TGTGCCAGTGGGTCAGGTTTAGACTATGGCTACACCTTC. It specifies CASGSGLDYGYTF.

The chain employs TRBV4-3 and TRBJ1-2, with D maybe TRBD1 (6 bases). Germline V gene data show CDR1 as LGHNA and CDR2 as YSLEER. The CDR3 consists of 13 residues. Trimming took 2 bases from V and 4 from J, leaving 8 bases between them. CDR3 DNA: TGCGCCAGCAGCCAACAGGGGATCTATGGCTACACCTTC. It translates to CASSQQGIYGYTF.

This clone is a singleton in its sample. This rearrangement joins TRBV11-3 to TRBJ2-2, with TRBD1 matching over 12 bases. Unmatched junction bases numbered 8, after V lost 3 bases and J lost 6 bases. Germline CDR1 reads SGHNT; CDR2 reads YENEEA. This CDR3 region has 17 residues. Here the CDR3 reads CASSFGRGQGAPGELFF. The CDR3 DNA follows: TGTGCCAGCAGCTTCGGGAGGGGACAGGGGGCCCCCGGGGAGCTGTTTTTT.

J is TRBJ1-2 and V is TRBV5-4, with 7 bases lining up with TRBD1. The CDR3 runs to 15 residues. Unmatched junction bases numbered 10, after V lost 4 bases and J lost 4 bases. Looked up from germline, CDR1 is SGHNT and CDR2 is YYREEE (reference sequence). This chain's CDR3 is CASSPTGAGIYGYTF. In DNA form, the CDR3 reads TGTGCCAGCAGCCCAACAGGGGCAGGGATCTATGGCTACACCTTC.

The chain's CDR3 is CASSPHRVETEAFF. The CDR3 DNA reads as TGTGCCAGCAGCCCCCACCGGGTCGAGACTGAAGCTTTCTTT. V and J are TRBV7-2 and TRBJ1-1; D gene uncertain. Germline lookup yields CDR1 SGHTA and CDR2 FQGNSA. This CDR3 spans 14 amino acids. V was cut by 5 bases and J by 5 bases, with 15 bases left in between.

V is TRBV7-8 and J is TRBJ1-1; D is unclear. Germline lookup yields CDR1 SGHVS and CDR2 FQNEAQ. This CDR3 is built from 14 residues. The V end lost 0 bases, the J end lost 1 base, and 6 bases lay between the germline ends. DNA of the CDR3: TGTGCCAGCAGCTTAGCGAGGGAGAACACTGAAGCTTTCTTT. It specifies CASSLARENTEAFF. The full variable domain, rest sourced from reference TRBV7-8 and TRBJ1-1, is GAGVSQSPRYKVAKRGQDVALRCDPISGHVSLFWYQQALGQGPEFLTYFQNEAQLDKSGLPSDRFFAERPEGSVSTLKIQRTQQEDSAVYLCASSLARENTEAFFGQGTRLTVV.

The sample holds a few counts of this clone. The chain is built from TRBV7-9 and TRBJ1-4; 7 nucleotides agree with TRBD1. V lost 4 bases to trimming and J lost 8 bases; unmatched junction nucleotides: 10. Germline CDR1 and CDR2: SEHNR and FQNEAQ (reference sequence). The CDR3 contains 15 residues. As DNA, the CDR3 is TGTGCCAGCAGCTCCCGGACAGGAAGAGGGGAAAAACTGTTTTTT. It is translated as CASSSRTGRGEKLFF.

In DNA form, the CDR3 reads TGCGCCAGCAGCTTGGGGGGACTAGTCTCTCAGCCCGGGGAGCTGTTTTTT. This translates into CASSLGGLVSQPGELFF. V gene TRBV5-1 combines with J gene TRBJ2-2, with 8 bases that match TRBD2. This CDR3 is built from 17 residues. The germline CDR1 and CDR2 sequences are SGHRS and YFSETQ. With V trimmed by 0 bases and J by 6 bases, 10 bases remained unmatched.

This sequence joins TRBV12-5 and TRBJ2-5, with TRBD1 identical over 10 bases. The CDR3 runs to 15 residues. Germline lookup yields CDR1 LGHNT and CDR2 FRNRAP. The V and J ends lost 2 bases and 6 bases, in that order; junction bases with no gene match: 6. CDR3 in amino acids: CASGLTRTGGQTQYF. The CDR3 DNA reads TGTGCTAGTGGTTTGACCCGGACAGGGGGACAGACCCAGTACTTC. The variable domain in full, completed from reference TRBV12-5 and TRBJ2-5, reads DARVTQTPRHKVTEMGQEVTMRCQPILGHNTVFWYRQTMMQGLELLAYFRNRAPLDDSGMPKDRFSAEMPDATLATLKIQPSEPRDSAVYFCASGLTRTGGQTQYFGPGTRLLVL.

The chain employs TRBV27 and TRBJ2-6; 7 bases line up with TRBD1. Germline CDR1 is MNHEY and CDR2 is SMNVEV (reference sequence). The ends lost 7 bases at V and 0 bases at J; junction bases unmatched: 6. The CDR3 totals 16 residues. The CDR3 bases are TGTGCCAGCAAAATTGGGACAGCCTCTGGGGCCAACGTCCTGACTTTC. Protein product: CASKIGTASGANVLTF.

The J gene is TRBJ1-1, the V gene TRBV6-5; 12 bases line up with TRBD1. The trim removed 7 bases at V and 1 base at J, leaving 1 base unmatched. CDR1 is MNHEY, CDR2 SVGAGI, per germline. The CDR3 totals 14 residues. In DNA form, the CDR3 reads TGTGCCAGCAAGGGACAGGGGGCGAACACTGAAGCTTTCTTT. Protein sequence: CASKGQGANTEAFF.

The chain links TRBV18 to TRBJ2-1; 7 bases map to TRBD1. Per germline, CDR1 KGHSH and CDR2 LQKENI. There are 14 residues in the CDR3. The ends lost 3 bases at V and 10 bases at J; junction bases unmatched: 9. This CDR3 reads CASSPETGLFEQFF. In nucleotides, the CDR3 is TGTGCCAGCTCACCGGAGACAGGGTTGTTCGAGCAGTTCTTC. The whole variable domain, filled in from reference TRBV18 and TRBJ2-1, reads NAGVMQNPRHLVRRRGQEARLRCSPMKGHSHVYWYRQLPEEGLKFMVYLQKENIIDESGMPKERFSAEFPKEGPSILRIQQVVRGDSAAYFCASSPETGLFEQFFGPGTRLTVL.

The chain uses TRBV20-1 and TRBJ1-4; 8 positions agree with TRBD1. Germline loops: CDR1 DFQATT, CDR2 SNEGSKA (reference sequence). J was trimmed by 8 bases and V by 3 bases; bases with no gene match: 11. The CDR3 loop spans 15 amino acids. The CDR3 loop reads CSASPEDRVMEKLFF. In nucleotides, the CDR3 is TGCAGTGCTAGTCCCGAGGACAGGGTTATGGAAAAACTGTTTTTT.

This rearrangement joins TRBV10-3 to TRBJ2-7, with D tentatively TRBD2 (7 bases). The ends were cut back, 3 bases at V and 4 bases at J, with 16 bases in the middle. Germline V lookup: CDR1 ENHRY, CDR2 SYGVKD. This CDR3 has 15 amino acids. The CDR3 bases are TGTGCCATCAGTGAAGGGGGGGAAGCAATTTACGAGCAGTACTTC. Amino acids: CAISEGGEAIYEQYF.

The V call is TRBV5-6, the J call TRBJ1-3; the D gene is possibly TRBD1 (5 bases). Germline assignment: CDR1 SGHDT and CDR2 YYEEEE. V dropped 5 bases and J dropped 0 bases, with 12 bases sitting between them. This CDR3 comprises 15 residues. CDR3 residues: CASSKLQDSGNTIYF. The DNA for the CDR3 is TGTGCCAGCAGTAAATTACAGGACTCTGGAAACACCATATATTTT.

J is TRBJ2-3 and V is TRBV5-1, with TRBD2 identical over 7 bases. CDR3 length: 14 amino acids. Germline values: CDR1 SGHRS, CDR2 YFSETQ. Trimming took 3 bases from V and 3 from J; bases not matched to a gene: 4. The CDR3 DNA reads as TGCGCCAGCAGCTACGGGGGAGGGACAGATACGCAGTATTTT. Protein sequence: CASSYGGGTDTQYF.

A single count supports this clone. The genes are TRBV7-6 and TRBJ2-7; D gene ambiguous. The CDR3 runs 13 residues. The germline CDR1 and CDR2 sequences are SGHVS and FNYEAQ. V lost 1 base and J 3 bases, leaving 7 bases between the germline ends. The CDR3 loop reads CASSLGSNYEQYF. The CDR3 coding sequence is TGTGCCAGCAGCTTAGGTAGTAACTACGAGCAGTACTTC. The variable domain in full, with the rest retrieved from reference TRBV7-6 and TRBJ2-7, is GAGVSQSPRYKVTKRGQDVALRCDPISGHVSLYWYRQALGQGPEFLTYFNYEAQQDKSGLPNDRFSAERPEGSISTLTIQRTEQRDSAMYRCASSLGSNYEQYFGPGTRLTVT.

The table lists this clone with a few counts. V gene TRBV18 combines with J gene TRBJ1-1, with D perhaps matching TRBD1 (6 bases). CDR1 KGHSH and CDR2 LQKENI come from the germline V gene. V dropped 3 bases and J dropped 6 bases, with 26 bases sitting between them. The CDR3 is 18 residues long. The CDR3 coding sequence is TGTGCCAGCTCACCCCAGGTGGGGCAAGACACAGGGAGCGCTGAAGCTTTCTTT. Its translation is CASSPQVGQDTGSAEAFF.